This passage covers 26 T cell receptor beta chains from one sample sequenced in a study of Tregs in tolerant kidney transplant recipients. Clones were read by immunoSEQ multiplex PCR, and TCRdb kept only the in-frame ones, dropping some. The table for this sample gives about 23,000 clones. Mixed chimerism was transient after nonmyeloablative marrow transplants from related graft donors. The sample in question was CD4+ T cells from blood (PBMCs), obtained 6 months after the transplant. The source is a human patient who received a combined kidney and bone marrow transplant. A share of the T cells may be of graft donor origin.

Details on this clone: The read is 3 residues too short to cover the CDR3 end, so that end is filled in from the germline J gene. The chain carries TRBV2 and TRBJ1-2; a possible D gene is TRBD1 (5 bases). Germline CDR1 is SNHLY and CDR2 is FYNNEI. The CDR3 runs to 11 residues. CDR3 sequence reads: CASRGFYGYTF. Incomplete CDR3 DNA: TGTGCAAGTCGGGGGTTTTATGGC.

As concerns this clone: The read ends 3 residues shy of where the CDR3 ends; the end is completed using the germline J gene. The V call is TRBV5-1, the J call TRBJ1-2, with a tentative D call TRBD1 (5 bases). V shed 0 bases and J shed 0 bases, with 9 bases lying between them. This CDR3 region has 15 residues. CDR1 and CDR2 from the germline V gene are SGHRS and YFSETQ. The CDR3 here is CASSLVGAANYGYTF. Partial CDR3 DNA: TGCGCCAGCAGCTTGGTAGGGGCCGCTAACTATGGC.

The CDR3 region is CASSMGQNNEKLFF. The part of the CDR3 DNA that was read is TGCGCCAGCAGCATGGGACAGAACAATGAAAAA. The rearrangement links TRBV5-1 to TRBJ1-4, with 7 bases aligning to TRBD1. The sequenced fragment ends 3 residues before the CDR3 boundary, so the rest is inferred from the germline J gene. The CDR3 consists of 14 residues. V dropped 4 bases and J dropped 5; count of bases not matched to a gene: 5. In germline, CDR1 is SGHRS, CDR2 YFSETQ.

Concerning this clone itself: The read gets to within 3 residues of the CDR3 end, and the germline J gene fills in the rest. The genes are TRBV6-4 and TRBJ2-3; TRBD2 agrees at 8 bases. This CDR3 has 16 amino acids. The trim removed 2 bases at V and 1 base at J, leaving 5 bases unmatched. In germline, CDR1 is MRHNA, CDR2 SNTAGT. CDR3 bases read: TGTGCCAGCAGTGACGGTCGGGGGGGACGCACAGATACG. Protein product: CASSDGRGGRTDT. The full CDR3 is CASSDGRGGRTDTQYF.

Concerning this clone: The CDR3 end lies 3 residues beyond the end of the read and is filled in from the germline J gene. This chain joins TRBV5-6 and TRBJ1-2; no reliable D call. The length of the CDR3 is 14 residues. Trimming removed 0 bases from V and 7 bases from J, with 13 bases in between. The germline gives CDR1 SGHDT, CDR2 YYEEEE. The CDR3 here is CASSLVLPGSGYTF. CDR3 bases read: TGTGCCAGCAGCTTGGTACTCCCAGGTAGTGGC.

On this clone itself: The CDR3 goes on 3 residues after the read ends, and that part is filled in from the germline J gene. The J gene is TRBJ2-7, the V gene TRBV7-2; maybe TRBD1 (5 bases). The V gene lost 2 bases and the J gene lost 5 bases, with 13 bases spanning the gap. The CDR3 runs 14 residues. The V gene's germline CDR1 is SGHTA and CDR2 FQGNSA. The CDR3 bases that were read are TGTGCCAGCAGCTTAACAGGACCCTGGGACGAG. Its protein product is CASSLTGPWDE. The complete CDR3 sequence is CASSLTGPWDEQYF.

Concerning this clone itself: The DNA ends 3 residues before the CDR3 does, and the rest of the CDR3 is filled in from the germline J gene. The chain combines TRBV7-2 with TRBJ1-5, with 9 bases lining up with TRBD1. In germline, CDR1 is SGHTA, CDR2 FQGNSA. V was pared by 5 bases and J by 6 bases, with 8 bases of the junction left unmatched. The CDR3 runs to 15 residues. CDR3 DNA (partial): TGTGCCAGCAGCCGGGGGGGGACAGGGACTCAGCCC. This gives the protein CASSRGGTGTQP. The full CDR3 protein is CASSRGGTGTQPQHF.

As for this clone: Read data end 3 residues before the CDR3 end; the end is taken from the germline J gene. This chain connects TRBV10-3 to TRBJ2-5; 10 bases align to TRBD2. V shed 7 bases, J shed 4 bases, and the junction held 3 bases outside the gene matches. Per germline, CDR1 ENHRY and CDR2 SYGVKD. The CDR3 runs to 13 residues. The DNA read from the CDR3 is TGTGCCATCAAACTAGCGGGGTCAGAGACC. Translated: CAIKLAGSET. The entire CDR3 protein reads CAIKLAGSETQYF.

Note on this clone: The CDR3 is cut off 3 residues early in the read; its end comes from the germline J gene. This chain joins TRBV18 and TRBJ2-1; 16 bases align to TRBD2. The germline CDR1 and CDR2 sequences are KGHSH and LQKENI. V dropped 4 bases and J dropped 7; count of bases not matched to a gene: 4. The CDR3 runs 16 residues. CDR3 loop: CASSQGLAGGRNEQFF. The covered CDR3 bases are TGTGCCAGCTCACAGGGACTAGCGGGAGGGAGGAATGAG.

A remark on this clone: Read sequence stops 3 residues before the CDR3 end, and the germline J gene provides the missing end. The chain carries TRBV6-4 and TRBJ1-1; no reliable D call. The CDR3 totals 13 residues. Trimming removed 6 bases at V and 1 base at J, with 9 bases between. Germline CDR1 is MRHNA and CDR2 is SNTAGT. The covered CDR3 bases are TGTGCCAGCAGCGTCACAGAGAACACTGAA. As protein: CASSVTENTE. The CDR3 reads in full as CASSVTENTEAFF.

The CDR3 DNA, read in part, is TGTGCCAGCAGTTTATCCGGACAGGGGGCAGGTACCGGGGAG. Translating gives CASSLSGQGAGTGE. The entire CDR3 is CASSLSGQGAGTGELFF. V and J are TRBV28 and TRBJ2-2; 11 bases map to TRBD1. The read ends 3 residues early relative to the CDR3; the germline J gene fills the gap. Germline V gene data show CDR1 as MDHEN and CDR2 as SYDVKM. Trimming cost V 1 base and J 5 bases; bases outside gene matches: 6. This CDR3 has 17 residues.

In the case of this clone: From the germline J gene comes the end of the CDR3, since the read stops 3 residues before it. The V call is TRBV20-1, the J call TRBJ2-5; 7 positions agree with TRBD1. The ends lost 4 bases at V and 5 bases at J; junction bases unmatched: 4. Germline V CDR1 and CDR2: DFQATT, SNEGSKA (reference sequence). The CDR3 length is 12 residues. The covered CDR3 bases are TGCAGTGCTACCAAGACAGGGGAGACC. Translation gives CSATKTGET. The CDR3 in full is CSATKTGETQYF.

Worth noting for this clone: The read terminates 3 residues ahead of where the CDR3 ends, so the germline J gene completes it. The rearrangement joins TRBV29-1 to TRBJ1-2; D possibly corresponds to TRBD1 (6 bases). Germline V gives CDR1 SQVTM, CDR2 ANQGSEA. The CDR3 is 13 amino acids. The V end lost 6 bases, the J end lost 7 bases, and 18 bases lay between the germline ends. The CDR3 DNA, read in part, is TGCAGCGTGCTAGGACAGACTGCTGGTGGC. The encoded protein is CSVLGQTAGG. The CDR3 in its entirety is CSVLGQTAGGYTF.

Note on this clone: Sequencing ends 3 residues short of the CDR3 end; the germline J gene provides the rest. The V and J genes are TRBV20-1 and TRBJ1-1, with D perhaps matching TRBD1 (5 bases). There are 15 residues in the CDR3. V was pared by 0 bases and J by 6 bases, with 17 bases between. Germline V CDR1 and CDR2: DFQATT, SNEGSKA (reference sequence). The sequenced CDR3 bases are TGCAGTGCTAGAGATCTACGAAAGGGGAGGGCTGAA. Encoded protein: CSARDLRKGRAE. The full CDR3 reads CSARDLRKGRAEAFF.

About this clone itself: The sequenced fragment ends 3 residues before the CDR3 boundary, so the rest is inferred from the germline J gene. V gene TRBV7-2 combines with J gene TRBJ2-5; D is uncertain. The CDR3 spans 13 residues. The germline CDR1 and CDR2 sequences are SGHTA and FQGNSA. V was pared by 2 bases and J by 4 bases, with 8 bases between. The CDR3 DNA, read in part, is TGTGCCAGCAGCTTAATATTTTCAGAGACC. Translated, it gives CASSLIFSET. The entire CDR3 protein reads CASSLIFSETQYF.

On this clone: Coverage ceases 3 residues before the CDR3 finishes, and the germline J gene fills in the end. This chain joins TRBV18 and TRBJ1-3; D is ambiguous. Germline assignment: CDR1 KGHSH and CDR2 LQKENI. V was pared by 0 bases and J by 3 bases, with 6 bases between. This CDR3 has 14 residues. The DNA read from the CDR3 is TGTGCCAGCTCACCACCCCCGGTTGGAAACACC. Translated, it gives CASSPPPVGNT. The whole CDR3 reads CASSPPPVGNTIYF. The variable domain in full, with the rest retrieved from reference TRBV18 and TRBJ1-3, is NAGVMQNPRHLVRRRGQEARLRCSPMKGHSHVYWYRQLPEEGLKFMVYLQKENIIDESGMPKERFSAEFPKEGPSILRIQQVVRGDSAAYFCASSPPPVGNTIYFGEGSWLTVV.

Concerning this clone: The read is 3 residues too short to cover the CDR3 end, so that end is filled in from the germline J gene. V and J are TRBV2 and TRBJ1-1; D perhaps matches TRBD1 (6 bases). The CDR3 length is 14 residues. CDR1 is SNHLY, CDR2 FYNNEI, per germline. Trimming left V 4 bases short and J 2 bases short, with 11 bases between. The covered CDR3 bases are TGTGCCAGCAGTGCGGGACACCTAAACACTGAA. Its translation: CASSAGHLNTE. The full CDR3 protein is CASSAGHLNTEAFF.

Concerning this clone: The read halts 3 residues ahead of the CDR3 end, with the missing end drawn from the germline J gene. This rearrangement joins TRBV2 to TRBJ2-5; D gene ambiguous. Germline CDR1 and CDR2: SNHLY and FYNNEI. The CDR3 runs to 17 residues. Trimming stripped 5 bases from V and 5 bases from J, with 24 bases between. The sequenced CDR3 bases are TGTGCCAGCAGTCCACTGGCCCATAGTTCAGCGCATGAGACC. It encodes CASSPLAHSSAHET. In full, the CDR3 is CASSPLAHSSAHETQYF.

Concerning this clone itself: The read is 3 residues too short to cover the CDR3 end, so that end is filled in from the germline J gene. The genes are TRBV28 and TRBJ1-3; 10 nucleotides match TRBD1. This CDR3 has 16 residues. The ends lost 5 bases at V and 7 bases at J; junction bases unmatched: 11. Germline V gives CDR1 MDHEN, CDR2 SYDVKM. The CDR3 DNA, read in part, is TGTGCCAGCAGTCCACCGTTACCGGGACAGGGGAACACC. Amino acid sequence: CASSPPLPGQGNT. The whole CDR3 is CASSPPLPGQGNTIYF.

As concerns this clone: From the germline J gene comes the end of the CDR3, since the read stops 3 residues before it. The J gene is TRBJ2-3, the V gene TRBV30; a weak D match, TRBD1 (5 bases). The V end lost 3 bases, the J end lost 7 bases, and 14 bases lay between the germline ends. The length of the CDR3 is 13 residues. Germline V gives CDR1 GTSNPN, CDR2 SVGIG (reference sequence). The DNA read from the CDR3 is TGTGCCTGGAGGGGGCAGGGCTACTATACG. Protein sequence: CAWRGQGYYT. The whole CDR3 protein is CAWRGQGYYTQYF. Full variable domain (remainder filled in from reference TRBV30 and TRBJ2-3): SQTIHQWPATLVQPVGSPLSLECTVEGTSNPNLYWYRQAAGRGLQLLFYSVGIGQISSEVPQNLSASRPQDRQFILSSKKLLLSDSGFYLCAWRGQGYYTQYFGPGTRLTVL.

To note about this clone: The read is 3 residues too short to cover the CDR3 end, so that end is filled in from the germline J gene. The V call is TRBV19, the J call TRBJ2-7; 7 bases line up with TRBD2. The length of the CDR3 is 14 residues. The germline gives CDR1 LNHDA, CDR2 SQIVND (reference sequence). V lost 6 bases to trimming and J lost 0 bases; unmatched junction nucleotides: 5. The part of the CDR3 DNA that was read is TGTGCCAGTAGGGGTAGCGGGTACTCCTACGAG. This codes for CASRGSGYSYE. The entire CDR3 protein is CASRGSGYSYEQYF.

As to this clone: Read data end 3 residues before the CDR3 end; the end is taken from the germline J gene. This chain links TRBV10-2 with TRBJ1-4, with TRBD1 matching 9 bases. From germline, CDR1 is WSHSY and CDR2 SAAADI. After removal of 10 bases from V and 7 bases from J, the junction contained 7 bases not matched to a gene. This CDR3 has 13 amino acids. CDR3 DNA, as far as it was read: TGCGCCACTGCACAGGGGGCTAGTGAAAAA. This gives the protein CATAQGASEK. Given in full, the CDR3 is CATAQGASEKLFF.

A remark on this clone: The read ends 3 residues before the CDR3 terminus; that terminus is restored from the germline J gene. The chain recombines TRBV18 with TRBJ1-1, with a tentative D call TRBD1 (5 bases). Germline assignment: CDR1 KGHSH and CDR2 LQKENI. CDR3 length: 15 residues. Trimming shortened V by 3 bases and J by 1 base, and 12 bases separated the two germline ends. The sequenced CDR3 bases are TGTGCCAGCTCACCCCAGTCTCAGGGGAACACTGAA. Protein: CASSPQSQGNTE. The full CDR3 reads CASSPQSQGNTEAFF. The entire variable domain, with the rest obtained from reference TRBV18 and TRBJ1-1, is as follows: NAGVMQNPRHLVRRRGQEARLRCSPMKGHSHVYWYRQLPEEGLKFMVYLQKENIIDESGMPKERFSAEFPKEGPSILRIQQVVRGDSAAYFCASSPQSQGNTEAFFGQGTRLTVV.

With respect to this clone: The read finishes 3 residues shy of the CDR3 end, and the germline J gene is used to complete it. V and J are TRBV29-1 and TRBJ1-2; D is possibly TRBD1 (6 bases). The V and J ends lost 4 bases and 0 bases respectively, with 15 bases between them. This CDR3 region has 15 residues. CDR1 and CDR2 (germline): SQVTM, ANQGSEA. CDR3 bases read: TGCAGCGTTGCGCAGGGGAGTGGATCTAACTATGGC. The encoded protein is CSVAQGSGSNYG. The whole CDR3 protein reads CSVAQGSGSNYGYTF. Variable domain in full (rest from reference TRBV29-1 and TRBJ1-2): SAVISQKPSRDICQRGTSLTIQCQVDSQVTMMFWYRQQPGQSLTLIATANQGSEATYESGFVIDKFPISRPNLTFSTLTVSNMSPEDSSIYLCSVAQGSGSNYGYTFGSGTRLTVV.

A word on this clone: The read terminates 3 residues ahead of where the CDR3 ends, so the germline J gene completes it. The chain couples TRBV29-1 to TRBJ2-6; no definite D call. Trimming cost V 8 bases and J 0 bases, with 5 bases left between them. Per the germline V gene, CDR1 is SQVTM and CDR2 is ANQGSEA. The CDR3 totals 12 residues. CDR3 amino acids: CSSSSGANVLTF. Partial CDR3 DNA: TGCAGCAGTAGCTCTGGGGCCAACGTC.

On this clone: The read falls 3 residues short of the CDR3 end, and the missing part is taken from the germline J gene. This chain links TRBV2 with TRBJ2-1, with 9 nucleotides matching TRBD1. The CDR3 has 13 residues. Germline CDR1 SNHLY, CDR2 FYNNEI. The junction had 6 bases not matched to a gene; V was cut back by 7 bases and J by 8 bases. The covered CDR3 bases are TGTGCCAGCACAAAGCGGACAGGGGATGAG. It codes for CASTKRTGDE. The entire CDR3 protein is CASTKRTGDEQFF.